This T cell receptor (beta chain) is drawn from a study of post-analysis software for immune sequencing data. Study-wide results and limits: A handful of TRBV segments appeared more often in patients than in controls, and TRBV5-6, TRBV5-1 and TRBV20-1 were among these.

V lost 7 bases and J lost 5, with 18 bases in between. The CDR3 extends over 14 amino acids. The sample holds a few counts of this clonotype. The target antigen is unknown. Included in the TCR beta cDNA libraries were unique molecular identifiers. From the PCR reads, TCRdb called clonotypes with MiXCR, one entry per CDR3 protein. This repertoire shows 450,000 to 700,000 distinct CDR3 sequences, about 40% found once; its top ten account for about 1.8%. Sequencing input: blood. The chain uses TRBV12-3 or TRBV12-4 and TRBJ2-7; D might be TRBD1 or TRBD2, each matching 6 bases. The TCR comes from a girl between 10 and 17 years old with multiple sclerosis. CDR3 sequence (DNA): TGTGCCAGCACCCTGGAGGGCAGGGGAGACGAGCAGTACTTC. Translating gives CASTLEGRGDEQYF.